This T cell receptor beta chain was profiled in a study of shared clonotypes between healthy human individuals. The germline V gene encodes CDR1 SGHRS and CDR2 YFSETQ. The CDR3 length is 14 residues. V was clipped by 2 bases and J by 5 bases, with 12 bases between them. Produced via immunoSEQ multiplex PCR; TCRdb's table is partial and in-frame only. Among millions of clones listed, more than 85% were seen once. This sequence joins TRBV5-1 and TRBJ2-3, with TRBD1 as a possible D gene (5 bases). The sequenced sample was naive CD4+ T cells from PBMCs. Subset meaning: CD45RA+ positively selected. This sequence originates from a young man in good health. Some clones in this sample may be carry-over from other donors' samples. CDR3 sequence (DNA): TGCGCCAGCAGCTTCGACAGATCTGGAGATACGCAGTATTTT. Encoded protein: CASSFDRSGDTQYF.